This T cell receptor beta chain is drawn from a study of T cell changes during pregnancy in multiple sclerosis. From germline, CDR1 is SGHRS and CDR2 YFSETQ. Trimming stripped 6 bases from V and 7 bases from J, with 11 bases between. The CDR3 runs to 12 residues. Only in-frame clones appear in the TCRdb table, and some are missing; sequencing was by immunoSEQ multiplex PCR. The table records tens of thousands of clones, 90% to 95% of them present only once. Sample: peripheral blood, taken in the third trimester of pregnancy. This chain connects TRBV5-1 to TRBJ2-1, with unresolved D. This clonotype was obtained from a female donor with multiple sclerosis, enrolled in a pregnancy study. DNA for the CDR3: TGCGCCAGCACCCGGTCTTCGAATGAGCAGTTCTTC. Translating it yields CASTRSSNEQFF.